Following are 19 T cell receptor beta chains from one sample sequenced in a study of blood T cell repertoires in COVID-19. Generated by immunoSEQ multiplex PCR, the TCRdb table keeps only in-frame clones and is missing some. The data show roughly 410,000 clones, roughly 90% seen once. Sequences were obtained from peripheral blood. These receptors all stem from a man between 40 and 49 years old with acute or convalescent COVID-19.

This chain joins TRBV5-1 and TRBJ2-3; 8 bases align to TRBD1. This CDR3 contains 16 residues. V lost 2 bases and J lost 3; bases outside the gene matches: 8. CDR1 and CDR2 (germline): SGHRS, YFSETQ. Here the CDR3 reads CASSFVAGGETDTQYF. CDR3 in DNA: TGCGCCAGCAGCTTCGTAGCAGGGGGCGAAACAGATACGCAGTATTTT.

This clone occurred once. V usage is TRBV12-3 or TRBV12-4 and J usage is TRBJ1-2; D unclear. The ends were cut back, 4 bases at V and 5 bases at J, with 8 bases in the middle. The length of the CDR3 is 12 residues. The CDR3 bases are TGTGCCAGCAGTTCCTTCGGGTATGGCTACACCTTC. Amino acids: CASSSFGYGYTF.

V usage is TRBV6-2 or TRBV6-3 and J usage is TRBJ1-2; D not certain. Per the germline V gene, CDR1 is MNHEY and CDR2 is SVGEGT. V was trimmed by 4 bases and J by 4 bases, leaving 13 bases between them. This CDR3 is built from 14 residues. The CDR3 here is CASSLPGRGYGYTF. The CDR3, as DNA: TGTGCCAGCAGTTTGCCTGGACGGGGCTATGGCTACACCTTC.

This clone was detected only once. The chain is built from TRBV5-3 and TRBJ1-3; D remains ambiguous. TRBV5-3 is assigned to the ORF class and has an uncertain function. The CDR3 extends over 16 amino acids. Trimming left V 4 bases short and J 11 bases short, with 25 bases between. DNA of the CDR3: TGTGCCAGAAGCGACCCCCGACTCCATGCCCTGACTCCCATATATTTT. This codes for CARSDPRLHALTPIYF.

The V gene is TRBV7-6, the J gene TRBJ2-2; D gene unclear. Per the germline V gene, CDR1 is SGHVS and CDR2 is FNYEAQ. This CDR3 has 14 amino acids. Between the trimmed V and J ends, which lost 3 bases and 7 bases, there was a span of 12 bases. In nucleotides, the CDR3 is TGTGCCAGCAGCTTGGCCTCGGGTAGCGGGGAGCTGTTTTTT. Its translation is CASSLASGSGELFF.

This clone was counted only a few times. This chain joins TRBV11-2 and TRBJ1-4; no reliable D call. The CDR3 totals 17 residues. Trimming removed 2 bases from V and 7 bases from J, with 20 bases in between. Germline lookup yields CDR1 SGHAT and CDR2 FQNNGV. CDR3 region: CASSLKGMAVLGEKLFF. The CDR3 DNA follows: TGTGCCAGCAGCTTAAAAGGAATGGCGGTTCTCGGTGAAAAACTGTTTTTT.

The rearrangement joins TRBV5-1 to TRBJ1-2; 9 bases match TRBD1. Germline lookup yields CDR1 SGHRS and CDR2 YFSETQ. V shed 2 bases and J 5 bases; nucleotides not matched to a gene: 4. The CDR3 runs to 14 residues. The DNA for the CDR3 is TGCGCCAGCAGCTTAGCGGACAGGGGTTATGGCTACACCTTC. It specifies CASSLADRGYGYTF.

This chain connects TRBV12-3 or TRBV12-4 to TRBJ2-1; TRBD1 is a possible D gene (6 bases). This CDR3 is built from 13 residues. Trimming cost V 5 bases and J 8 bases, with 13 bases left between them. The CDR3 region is CASSPQGTDEQFF. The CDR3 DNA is TGTGCCAGCAGTCCACAGGGAACGGATGAGCAGTTCTTC.

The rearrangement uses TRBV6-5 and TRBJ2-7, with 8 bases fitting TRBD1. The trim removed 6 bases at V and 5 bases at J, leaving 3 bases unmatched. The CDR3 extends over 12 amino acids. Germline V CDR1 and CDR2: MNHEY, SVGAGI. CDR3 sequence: CASRGQAHEQYF. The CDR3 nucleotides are TGTGCCAGCAGGGGACAGGCCCACGAGCAGTACTTC.

The CDR3 is CASSLRLRRDYNEQFF. In DNA, the CDR3 is TGTGCCAGCAGCTTACGCTTACGGAGGGATTACAATGAGCAGTTCTTC. The chain links TRBV7-9 to TRBJ2-1; D possibly corresponds to TRBD2 (6 bases). Germline V CDR1 and CDR2: SEHNR, FQNEAQ (reference sequence). V lost 2 bases and J lost 4, with 15 bases in between. The length of the CDR3 is 16 residues.

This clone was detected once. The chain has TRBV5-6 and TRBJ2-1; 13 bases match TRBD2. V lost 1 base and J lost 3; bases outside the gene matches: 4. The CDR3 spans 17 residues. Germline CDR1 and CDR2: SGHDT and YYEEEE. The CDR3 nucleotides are TGTGCCAGCAGCTTGTTGACTAGCGGGAGGAGCTACAATGAGCAGTTCTTC. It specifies CASSLLTSGRSYNEQFF.

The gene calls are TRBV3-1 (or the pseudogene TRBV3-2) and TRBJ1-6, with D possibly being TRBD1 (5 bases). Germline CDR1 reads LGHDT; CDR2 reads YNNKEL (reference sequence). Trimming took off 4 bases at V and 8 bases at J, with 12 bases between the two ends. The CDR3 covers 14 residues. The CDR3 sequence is CASSPRQSDSPLHF. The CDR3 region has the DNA TGTGCCAGCAGCCCCCGACAGAGCGATTCACCCCTCCACTTT.

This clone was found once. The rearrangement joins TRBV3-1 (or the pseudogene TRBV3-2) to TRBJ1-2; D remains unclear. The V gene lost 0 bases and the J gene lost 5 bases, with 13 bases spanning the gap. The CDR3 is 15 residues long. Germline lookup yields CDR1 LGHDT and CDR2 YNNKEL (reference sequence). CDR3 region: CASSQDRRWAYGYTF. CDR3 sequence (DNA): TGTGCCAGCAGCCAAGACCGAAGGTGGGCTTATGGCTACACCTTC.

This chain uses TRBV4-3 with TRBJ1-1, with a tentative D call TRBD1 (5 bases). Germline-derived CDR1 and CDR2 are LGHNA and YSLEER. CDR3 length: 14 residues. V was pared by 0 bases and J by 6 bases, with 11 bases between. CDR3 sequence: CASSQELGASEAFF. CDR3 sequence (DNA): TGCGCCAGCAGCCAAGAATTAGGGGCGTCTGAAGCTTTCTTT.

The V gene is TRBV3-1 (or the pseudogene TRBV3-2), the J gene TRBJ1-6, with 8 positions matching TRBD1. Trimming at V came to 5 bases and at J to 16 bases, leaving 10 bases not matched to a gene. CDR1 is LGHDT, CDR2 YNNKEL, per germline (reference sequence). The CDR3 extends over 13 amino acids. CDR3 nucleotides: TGTGCCAGCAGCATCCCGACAGGGGAAAGGCTCCACTTT. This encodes CASSIPTGERLHF.

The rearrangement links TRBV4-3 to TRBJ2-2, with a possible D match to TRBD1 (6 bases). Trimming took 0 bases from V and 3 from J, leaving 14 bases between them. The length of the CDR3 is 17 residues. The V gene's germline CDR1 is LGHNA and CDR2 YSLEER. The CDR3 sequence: CASSQDPPDSHTGELFF. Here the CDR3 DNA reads TGCGCCAGCAGCCAAGATCCCCCGGACAGCCACACCGGGGAGCTGTTTTTT.

The chain's CDR3 is CASSATQLEQFF. The CDR3 bases are TGTGCCAGCAGCGCGACTCAATTGGAGCAGTTCTTC. The V and J genes are TRBV9 and TRBJ2-1; D is uncertain. Germline-derived CDR1 and CDR2 are SGDLS and YYNGEE. V lost 3 bases and J 10 bases, leaving 11 bases between the germline ends. The CDR3 loop spans 12 amino acids.

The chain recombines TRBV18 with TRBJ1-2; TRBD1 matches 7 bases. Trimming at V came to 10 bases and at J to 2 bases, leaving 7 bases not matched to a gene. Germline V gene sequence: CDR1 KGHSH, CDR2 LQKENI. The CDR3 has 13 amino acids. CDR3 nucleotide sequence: TGTGCCACGGGGACAGAAGCAAACTATGGCTACACCTTC. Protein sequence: CATGTEANYGYTF.

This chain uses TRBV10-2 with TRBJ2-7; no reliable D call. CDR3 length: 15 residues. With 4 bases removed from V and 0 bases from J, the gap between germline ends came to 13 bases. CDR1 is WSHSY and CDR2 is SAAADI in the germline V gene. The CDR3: CASSAPGPSSYEQYF. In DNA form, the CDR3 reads TGCGCCAGCAGTGCCCCGGGTCCGAGCTCCTACGAGCAGTACTTC.